The entry that follows covers one TCR beta chain sequence. The data originate from a study of blood T cell repertoires in COVID-19. About the study: Acute and convalescent COVID-19 specimens originated in the United States, Italy and Spain. T cells, B-cell-depleted T cells, or PBMCs provided the cDNA or gDNA that served as material.

Seattle participants joined during active infection and were tracked over time. Original methodology: Nucleated cell number was recorded as an estimate derived from reference gene primer amplification. Profiled with immunoSEQ multiplex PCR; TCRdb holds only in-frame clones, not every one. That table supplies the V and J calls and clone size; D and trimming were determined from the DNA. The repertoire holds some 150,000 clones, with roughly 83% as singletons. The CDR3 totals 15 residues. J gave up 6 bases and V 7 bases, and 11 bases lay outside the gene matches. Germline V lookup: CDR1 LNHDA, CDR2 SQIVND (reference sequence).

Material: peripheral blood. The J gene is TRBJ1-5, the V gene TRBV19; 8 bases line up with TRBD1. The sequence was collected from a woman aged 60-75 years with COVID-19, enrolled during active disease. The CDR3 DNA reads TGTGCCAGTACCCCCGGACAGGGTCAGGTTCAGCCCCAGCATTTT. Protein: CASTPGQGQVQPQHF.